A selection of T cell receptor beta chains follows, all from one sample in a study of T cells in Graves' hyperthyroidism and ophthalmopathy. TCRdb fed the multiplex PCR reads into MiXCR, producing one record per CDR3 protein. Altogether around 300,000 distinct CDR3 sequences are present, approximately 15% being singletons, with the ten largest covering 34%. Sequencing was carried out using blood. These TCRs come from a woman in her forties with Graves' ophthalmopathy. CDR3s include the opening cysteine and the closing phenylalanine or tryptophan. A D gene is named only where the DNA matches it firmly. Clone size, where shown, is once, few, many, or a class for clones that have expanded.

j_call clone_size d_call v_call cdr3_aa cdr3_nt
TRBJ2-7 many . TRBV6-1 CASSSDWQSYEQYF TGTGCCAGCAGTTCCGACTGGCAATCCTACGAGCAGTACTTC
TRBJ2-7 many TRBD2 TRBV27 CASSDGRRTSKNEQYF TGTGCCAGCAGTGATGGACGAAGGACTAGCAAGAACGAGCAGTACTTC
TRBJ1-2 many . TRBV6-1 CASSPGNYGYTF TGTGCCAGCAGTCCCGGAAACTATGGCTACACCTTC
TRBJ2-5 . . TRBV13 CASSLVSGGQETQYF TGTGCCAGCAGCTTAGTATCCGGGGGCCAAGAGACCCAGTACTTC
TRBJ2-1 many . TRBV2 CASRMTGSGELTSYNEQFF TGTGCCAGCAGAATGACAGGGTCGGGGGAGTTGACATCCTACAATGAGCAGTTCTTC
TRBJ2-7 many TRBD2 TRBV12-3/TRBV12-4 CASSYNSGRASLKQYF TGTGCCAGCAGCTATAATAGCGGGAGGGCCTCCCTTAAGCAGTACTTC
TRBJ2-7 many . TRBV25-1 CASSVPGLFSYEQYF TGTGCCAGCAGTGTCCCGGGACTGTTCTCCTACGAGCAGTACTTC
TRBJ2-2 . TRBD1 TRBV19 CASTPPTGLGTRELFF TGTGCCAGTACCCCCCCGACAGGGTTGGGCACCCGGGAGCTGTTTTTT
TRBJ2-7 many TRBD1 TRBV5-1 CASSPTGTGGFTANYEQYF TGCGCCAGCAGCCCAACCGGGACAGGGGGCTTCACTGCCAACTACGAGCAGTACTTC
TRBJ2-3 many TRBD1 TRBV11-2 CASSLRGPPATDTQYF TGTGCCAGCAGCTTAAGGGGGCCCCCGGCCACAGATACGCAGTATTTT
TRBJ2-1 many TRBD1 TRBV20-1 CSAPNRGLLVEQFF TGCAGTGCTCCGAACAGGGGCCTTTTAGTTGAGCAGTTCTTC
TRBJ2-1 many . TRBV6-1 CASTQGGSYNEQFF TGTGCCAGCACACAGGGTGGCTCCTACAATGAGCAGTTCTTC
TRBJ2-1 many TRBD2 TRBV28 CASSSPLAGGRNEQFF TGTGCCAGCAGTTCCCCCCTAGCGGGAGGGAGGAATGAGCAGTTCTTC
TRBJ2-7 many TRBD2 TRBV6-1 CASSPQVSGIYEQYF TGTGCCAGCAGCCCCCAGGTTAGCGGGATCTACGAGCAGTACTTC
TRBJ2-5 many . TRBV25-1 CASSLSNRDIWSKETQYF TGTGCCAGCAGCCTATCAAACAGGGATATCTGGTCCAAAGAGACCCAGTACTTC
TRBJ2-7 . TRBD1 TRBV28 CASSWTGGGSYEQYF TGTGCCAGCAGTTGGACAGGGGGCGGCTCCTACGAGCAGTACTTC
TRBJ1-2 . TRBD1 TRBV5-1 CASSFDRGGINYGYTF TGCGCCAGCAGCTTTGACAGGGGAGGAATTAACTATGGCTACACCTTC
TRBJ2-2 many TRBD2 TRBV12-3/TRBV12-4 CASSLPGRQAGELFF TGTGCCAGCAGTTTACCCGGGAGGCAGGCCGGGGAGCTGTTTTTT
TRBJ1-6 few . TRBV9 CASSVGMAQGSYNSPLHF TGTGCCAGCAGCGTAGGTATGGCGCAGGGTTCCTATAATTCACCCCTCCACTTT
TRBJ1-2 few TRBD1 TRBV12-5 CASGLGPGQGHYGYTF TGTGCTAGTGGTTTGGGTCCGGGACAGGGGCACTATGGCTACACCTTC
TRBJ2-7 many TRBD1 TRBV13 CASSLFGRGPVSYEQYF TGTGCCAGCAGCTTATTTGGCAGGGGGCCGGTATCCTACGAGCAGTACTTC
TRBJ2-5 . . TRBV12-3/TRBV12-4 CASTFGRRETQYF TGTGCCAGCACCTTCGGAAGACGGGAGACCCAGTACTTC
TRBJ2-7 many TRBD2 TRBV7-9 CASSARGGGSQEQYF TGTGCCAGCAGCGCCCGCGGGGGAGGGTCTCAAGAGCAGTACTTC
TRBJ1-2 many . TRBV15 CATSRDGTRDYTF TGTGCCACCAGCAGAGATGGAACCAGGGACTACACCTTC
TRBJ2-1 many . TRBV14 CASSQMGGLYNEQFF TGTGCCAGCAGCCAAATGGGCGGACTCTACAATGAGCAGTTCTTC
TRBJ1-6 . TRBD1 TRBV28 CASSPRDRRNLHF TGTGCCAGCAGTCCACGGGACAGGAGGAACCTCCACTTT
TRBJ1-6 . . TRBV5-8 CASSLQIHYNSPLHF TGTGCCAGCAGCTTACAGATACACTATAATTCACCCCTCCACTTT
TRBJ1-4 . . TRBV20-1 CSARRAVNEKLFF TGCAGTGCTAGACGGGCGGTTAATGAAAAACTGTTTTTT
TRBJ1-2 . TRBD1 TRBV6-1 CASSGRDSRHYGYTF TGTGCCAGCAGTGGCCGGGACAGCCGGCACTATGGCTACACCTTC
TRBJ1-4 many TRBD1 TRBV6-5 CASSYRGQGGKEKLFF TGTGCCAGCAGTTACCGCGGACAGGGTGGGAAAGAAAAACTGTTTTTT
TRBJ2-1 many TRBD2 TRBV30 CAWSVEREVDEQFF TGTGCCTGGAGTGTAGAGCGGGAGGTCGATGAGCAGTTCTTC